What follows are 24 T cell receptor beta chains derived from one specimen sequenced in a study of blood T cell repertoires in COVID-19. Clones were read by immunoSEQ multiplex PCR, and TCRdb kept only the in-frame ones, dropping some. The sample records some 32,000 clones, 88% being singletons. Sequencing was performed on peripheral blood. These receptors were collected from a human donor in a cohort sampled during active COVID-19.

The chain carries TRBV2 and TRBJ1-2, with TRBD1 matching over 8 bases. With 3 bases clipped from V and 5 bases from J, the junction kept 5 bases outside the gene matches. CDR3 length: 14 amino acids. Looked up from germline, CDR1 is SNHLY and CDR2 is FYNNEI. The CDR3 reads CASSEDTGGYGYTF. DNA for the CDR3: TGTGCCAGCAGTGAGGACACAGGGGGTTATGGCTACACCTTC.

The gene calls are TRBV11-2 and TRBJ1-6, with 7 bases that match TRBD1. The junction had 7 bases not matched to a gene; V was cut back by 5 bases and J by 3 bases. CDR1 is SGHAT, CDR2 FQNNGV, per germline. The CDR3 extends over 16 amino acids. CDR3 loop: CASSPLTGVYNSPLHF. CDR3 sequence (DNA): TGTGCCAGCAGCCCACTCACAGGGGTCTATAATTCACCCCTCCACTTT.

The chain has TRBV10-2 and TRBJ1-1, with TRBD1 matching over 12 bases. This CDR3 contains 14 residues. Trimming removed 6 bases from V and 7 bases from J; junction bases left unmatched: 6. CDR1 is WSHSY and CDR2 is SAAADI in the germline V gene. The CDR3 bases are TGCGCCAGCAGACCGGGACAGGGGGCCTTTGAAGCTTTCTTT. Protein sequence: CASRPGQGAFEAFF.

This clone was seen a single time. The chain has TRBV4-2 and TRBJ2-5; TRBD2 aligns across 7 bases. V lost 1 base and J lost 2; bases outside the gene matches: 7. In germline, CDR1 is LGHNA, CDR2 YNFKEQ. The CDR3 extends over 16 amino acids. The CDR3 protein is CASSQAAGVDQETQYF. In DNA form, the CDR3 reads TGTGCCAGCAGCCAAGCTGCGGGGGTGGATCAAGAGACCCAGTACTTC.

This clone was observed a handful of times. V and J are TRBV19 and TRBJ2-5; the D gene is possibly TRBD1 (5 bases). The CDR3 is 12 residues long. Trimming shortened V by 10 bases and J by 5 bases, and 14 bases separated the two germline ends. CDR1 and CDR2 (germline): LNHDA, SQIVND (reference sequence). CDR3 sequence: CATPRAGETQYF. CDR3 coding DNA: TGTGCCACCCCCCGGGCAGGGGAGACCCAGTACTTC.

This clone was observed a single time. The V call is TRBV2, the J call TRBJ2-1; 10 bases line up with TRBD1. The junction had 6 bases not matched to a gene; V was cut back by 4 bases and J by 3 bases. Germline V gives CDR1 SNHLY, CDR2 FYNNEI. This CDR3 contains 16 residues. The CDR3 bases are TGTGCCAGCAGTGGGGGGACAGGGGTGAACTACAATGAGCAGTTCTTC. Its protein product is CASSGGTGVNYNEQFF. Full variable domain (remainder filled in from reference TRBV2 and TRBJ2-1): EPEVTQTPSHQVTQMGQEVILRCVPISNHLYFYWYRQILGQKVEFLVSFYNNEISEKSEIFDDQFSVERPDGSNFTLKIRSTKLEDSAMYFCASSGGTGVNYNEQFFGPGTRLTVL.

Only one count was recorded for this clone. The rearrangement joins TRBV30 to TRBJ2-7; tentatively, D is TRBD1 (6 bases). Trimming removed 2 bases at V and 7 bases at J, with 24 bases between. Germline V gene sequence: CDR1 GTSNPN, CDR2 SVGIG (reference sequence). The CDR3 sequence is 16 residues long. In DNA form, the CDR3 reads TGTGCCTGGAGTACCACCCCCCGGACAGTCGTCTGGGAGCAGTACTTC. As protein: CAWSTTPRTVVWEQYF.

The chain links TRBV6-6 to TRBJ1-1; TRBD1 matches 7 bases. Germline V CDR1 and CDR2: MNHNY, SVGAGI (reference sequence). The CDR3 contains 12 residues. V was pared by 5 bases and J by 5 bases, with 2 bases of the junction left unmatched. The CDR3 reads CASSRDRTEAFF. CDR3 in DNA: TGTGCCAGCAGTCGGGACAGAACTGAAGCTTTCTTT.

The rearrangement links TRBV5-4 to TRBJ2-5; weak D call: TRBD2 (6 bases). Deletions cut 4 bases from V and 2 bases from J, with 15 bases between. Germline V CDR1 and CDR2: SGHNT, YYREEE (reference sequence). There are 15 residues in the CDR3. This CDR3 is CASSGRDASQETQYF. The CDR3 DNA follows: TGTGCCAGCAGCGGGCGGGACGCAAGTCAAGAGACCCAGTACTTC. Together with reference TRBV5-4 and TRBJ2-5, the CDR3 gives the full variable domain: ETGVTQSPTHLIKTRGQQVTLRCSSQSGHNTVSWYQQALGQGPQFIFQYYREEENGRGNFPPRFSGLQFPNYSSELNVNALELDDSALYLCASSGRDASQETQYFGPGTRLLVL.

This chain links TRBV6-6 with TRBJ2-3, with D perhaps matching TRBD2 (6 bases). Trimming removed 11 bases at V and 3 bases at J, with 15 bases between. In germline, CDR1 is MNHNY, CDR2 SVGAGI (reference sequence). The CDR3 has 13 residues. CDR3 sequence: CAGRRGSTDTQYF. In DNA, the CDR3 is TGTGCCGGGCGGAGGGGATCAACAGATACGCAGTATTTT.

The rearrangement uses TRBV7-6 and TRBJ2-1; D might be TRBD1 (6 bases). The germline gives CDR1 SGHVS, CDR2 FNYEAQ. V dropped 2 bases and J dropped 11 bases, with 22 bases sitting between them. The CDR3 has 16 residues. The CDR3 sequence is CASSLMASQPGHKQFF. The CDR3 nucleotides are TGTGCCAGCAGCTTAATGGCGTCCCAACCGGGACACAAGCAGTTCTTC.

This clone was counted a single time. The gene calls are TRBV11-2 and TRBJ1-1; 10 bases are a match to TRBD1. V was pared by 3 bases and J by 11 bases, with 18 bases of the junction left unmatched. The CDR3 has 17 amino acids. From germline, CDR1 is SGHAT and CDR2 FQNNGV. The CDR3 sequence is CASSFGFNRDRGLVAFF. CDR3 nucleotides: TGTGCCAGCAGCTTCGGGTTTAACCGGGACAGGGGTTTAGTGGCTTTCTTT.

The genes are TRBV5-6 and TRBJ1-1; 8 positions agree with TRBD1. Germline CDR1 and CDR2: SGHDT and YYEEEE. Trimming took 6 bases from V and 0 from J; bases not matched to a gene: 4. The CDR3 is 14 residues long. CDR3 sequence reads: CASIPTGVNTEAFF. For the CDR3, the DNA is TGTGCCAGCATCCCGACAGGGGTGAACACTGAAGCTTTCTTT.

The V gene is TRBV5-1, the J gene TRBJ1-2; unclear D gene. Per germline, CDR1 SGHRS and CDR2 YFSETQ. V lost 4 bases, J lost 1 base, and 8 bases lay in between. The CDR3 spans 13 residues. CDR3 sequence reads: CASSLGGNYGYTF. In DNA form, the CDR3 reads TGCGCCAGCAGCCTGGGAGGTAACTATGGCTACACCTTC.

The V gene is TRBV6-5, the J gene TRBJ2-5; D is ambiguous. V lost 0 bases and J lost 5, with 7 bases in between. CDR1 and CDR2 (germline): MNHEY, SVGAGI. This CDR3 contains 13 residues. DNA of the CDR3: TGTGCCAGCAGTTACTCGAGCCTGGAGACCCAGTACTTC. As protein: CASSYSSLETQYF.

The chain combines TRBV27 with TRBJ2-3; D perhaps matches TRBD1 (5 bases). The CDR3 is 13 amino acids. Looked up from germline, CDR1 is MNHEY and CDR2 is SMNVEV (reference sequence). Trimming cost V 5 bases and J 5 bases, with 11 bases left between them. CDR3 residues: CASSPPGLDTQYF. CDR3 coding DNA: TGTGCCAGCAGTCCCCCAGGGCTAGATACGCAGTATTTT.

The CDR3 DNA reads TGTGCCAGCAGCTTGTGGGGGACAGGGAAAGCCAAAAACATTCAGTACTTC. Protein sequence: CASSLWGTGKAKNIQYF. The chain employs TRBV5-5 and TRBJ2-4; 9 bases map to TRBD1. V lost 1 base to trimming and J lost 0 bases; unmatched junction nucleotides: 5. The CDR3 is 17 amino acids. CDR1 and CDR2 (germline): SGHKS, YYEKEE (reference sequence).

As regards this clone: The germline gene is not matched at one end of the junction; a read error may be the cause. This sample includes further DNA sequences coding for the same CDR3. V usage is TRBV9 and J usage is TRBJ2-7; possible D gene TRBD2, 5 bases. Germline V gene data show CDR1 as SGDLS and CDR2 as YYNGEE. The CDR3 has 14 amino acids. The CDR3 loop is CASSAPGQSYEQYF. The DNA for the CDR3 is TGTGCCAGTAGCGCCCCGGGTCAGTCTTACGAGCAGTACTTC.

The chain carries TRBV4-1 and TRBJ2-7, with 9 bases fitting TRBD1. Losses at the gene ends were 0 bases for V and 4 bases for J; bases not matched to a gene: 4. This CDR3 is 15 amino acids long. Germline V CDR1 and CDR2: MGHRA, YSYEKL. The CDR3 protein is CASSQDGQGLYEQYF. The DNA for the CDR3 is TGCGCCAGCAGCCAAGATGGACAGGGGCTTTACGAGCAGTACTTC.

CDR3 loop: CASSQDRGSWETQYF. The CDR3 bases are TGTGCCAGCAGCCAAGATCGGGGTAGCTGGGAGACCCAGTACTTC. V and J are TRBV3-1 (or the pseudogene TRBV3-2) and TRBJ2-5; D may be TRBD2 (5 bases). The V and J ends lost 0 bases and 5 bases respectively, with 13 bases between them. The germline V gene encodes CDR1 LGHDT and CDR2 YNNKEL (reference sequence). This CDR3 has 15 residues.

The chain links TRBV9 to TRBJ2-7; D not certain. The germline V gene has CDR1 SGDLS and CDR2 YYNGEE. The length of the CDR3 is 14 residues. V shed 0 bases and J shed 2 bases, with 9 bases lying between them. The chain's CDR3 is CASSVVGQAYEQYF. The CDR3 DNA follows: TGTGCCAGCAGCGTAGTTGGCCAGGCCTACGAGCAGTACTTC.

The chain employs TRBV5-1 and TRBJ1-1; TRBD1 is a possible D gene (5 bases). From germline, CDR1 is SGHRS and CDR2 YFSETQ. The CDR3 extends over 16 amino acids. V lost 0 bases and J 3 bases, leaving 15 bases between the germline ends. The CDR3 DNA follows: TGCGCCAGCAGCTTGGGGCCAGGGCGCGGGGACACTGAAGCTTTCTTT. Translation gives CASSLGPGRGDTEAFF. The variable domain in full, completed from reference TRBV5-1 and TRBJ1-1, reads KAGVTQTPRYLIKTRGQQVTLSCSPISGHRSVSWYQQTPGQGLQFLFEYFSETQRNKGNFPGRFSGRQFSNSRSEMNVSTLELGDSALYLCASSLGPGRGDTEAFFGQGTRLTVV.

The rearrangement links TRBV7-8 to TRBJ2-1, with 8 positions matching TRBD1. The V and J ends lost 5 bases and 9 bases, in that order; junction bases with no gene match: 6. This CDR3 is built from 13 residues. In germline, CDR1 is SGHVS, CDR2 FQNEAQ. For the CDR3, the DNA is TGTGCCAGCAGCGTTGACAGGGGCGGTGAGCAGTTCTTC. It specifies CASSVDRGGEQFF.

The chain uses TRBV6-5 and TRBJ2-2; 8 bases fit TRBD2. The CDR3 runs 15 residues. CDR1 MNHEY and CDR2 SVGAGI come from the germline V gene. Germline trimming cut 7 bases from V and 2 bases from J; bases unmatched to any gene: 6. DNA of the CDR3: TGTGCCAGCACCCGGGGGGGGGCCAACACCGGGGAGCTGTTTTTT. It encodes CASTRGGANTGELFF.